The 32 T cell receptor beta chains below all came from one sample that was sequenced in a study of CD8 T cells in ankylosing spondylitis. Study observations and caveats: Apparently characteristic of ankylosing spondylitis blood was a TCR beta motif (under ten highly homologous variants).

TCRdb used MiXCR to reprocess the 5' RACE reads, holding one entry per CDR3 protein. Here the sample spans about 510,000 distinct CDR3 sequences, approximately 5% being singletons. These receptors have no known antigen. The sequenced sample was blood, either unsorted or a sorted T cell fraction (not recorded which). The receptors were sampled from a male donor with ankylosing spondylitis.

This clonotype has a handful of counts. The rearrangement links TRBV4-3 to TRBJ2-7; D remains unclear. In germline, CDR1 is LGHNA, CDR2 YSLEER. The V and J ends lost 0 bases and 3 bases respectively, with 9 bases between them. The CDR3 sequence is 14 residues long. Here the CDR3 reads CASSQDAAGYEQYF. In DNA, the CDR3 is TGCGCCAGCAGCCAAGATGCGGCAGGCTACGAGCAGTACTTC.

This clonotype has ten or more counts. The gene calls are TRBV5-1 and TRBJ1-5, with 7 bases fitting TRBD1. From germline, CDR1 is SGHRS and CDR2 YFSETQ. J lost 5 bases, V lost 0 bases, and 5 bases had no gene match. The length of the CDR3 is 15 residues. The CDR3 region has the DNA TGCGCCAGCAGCTTGGAGGGGGCAGCGGATCAGCCCCAGCATTTT. Residues: CASSLEGAADQPQHF.

This clonotype was counted ten times or more. The chain recombines TRBV6-6 with TRBJ2-2; D not certain. This CDR3 is 13 amino acids long. Germline V gene data show CDR1 as MNHNY and CDR2 as SVGAGI (reference sequence). V shed 8 bases and J shed 4 bases, with 11 bases lying between them. The CDR3: CASVGTTTGELFF. The CDR3 DNA reads as TGTGCCAGCGTGGGAACTACCACCGGGGAGCTGTTTTTT.

This clonotype was counted ten times or more. V usage is TRBV29-1 and J usage is TRBJ2-3; D unresolved. Trimming took 8 bases from V and 0 from J, leaving 15 bases between them. Germline CDR1 and CDR2: SQVTM and ANQGSEA. The CDR3 sequence is 14 residues long. CDR3: CSSRRRASTDTQYF. In DNA form, the CDR3 reads TGCAGCAGCCGACGGCGAGCGAGCACAGATACGCAGTATTTT.

This clonotype was counted many times. The rearrangement uses TRBV12-5 and TRBJ1-5, with a weak D call TRBD1 (5 bases). The CDR3 covers 16 residues. V was trimmed by 9 bases and J by 4 bases, leaving 22 bases between them. Looked up from germline, CDR1 is LGHNT and CDR2 is FRNRAP. The CDR3 reads CASTRTYGARNQPQHF. DNA of the CDR3: TGTGCTAGCACTCGGACCTACGGGGCGAGGAATCAGCCCCAGCATTTT.

This clonotype was seen many times. The chain employs TRBV27 and TRBJ1-4; no reliable D call. Germline V gene data show CDR1 as MNHEY and CDR2 as SMNVEV (reference sequence). V gave up 0 bases and J gave up 5 bases, with 4 bases separating them. The CDR3 runs to 13 residues. CDR3 sequence reads: CASSLSRNEKLFF. The CDR3 nucleotides are TGTGCCAGCAGTTTATCGAGAAATGAAAAACTGTTTTTT.

The chain combines TRBV9 with TRBJ2-1, with 9 bases lining up with TRBD2. V dropped 3 bases and J dropped 8; count of bases not matched to a gene: 9. Per germline, CDR1 SGDLS and CDR2 YYNGEE. The CDR3 contains 15 residues. The CDR3 nucleotides are TGTGCCAGCAGCGCGAGCGGGGGGCATGGCGATGAGCAGTTCTTC. Its protein product is CASSASGGHGDEQFF.

This clonotype was picked up a small number of times. The chain carries TRBV6-5 and TRBJ2-7; D is unresolved. V was pared by 1 base and J by 6 bases, with 4 bases between. The V gene's germline CDR1 is MNHEY and CDR2 SVGAGI. The CDR3 spans 11 residues. Here the CDR3 DNA reads TGTGCCAGCAGTTACTACTCCGAGCAGTACTTC. Protein product: CASSYYSEQYF.

This clonotype was recorded many times. This rearrangement joins TRBV5-1 to TRBJ2-5, with D possibly TRBD1 on 6 matching bases. The CDR3 sequence is 15 residues long. CDR1 and CDR2 (germline): SGHRS, YFSETQ. V was cut by 0 bases and J by 10 bases, with 19 bases left in between. The CDR3 nucleotides read TGCGCCAGCAGCTTGGACAGCAACCCCTCCAGGGGCCAGTACTTC. It encodes CASSLDSNPSRGQYF.

This clonotype turned up a few times. The rearrangement uses TRBV20-1 and TRBJ2-1; 10 bases line up with TRBD1. The germline V gene has CDR1 DFQATT and CDR2 SNEGSKA (reference sequence). Trimming cost V 0 bases and J 4 bases; bases outside gene matches: 9. The CDR3 is 17 residues long. CDR3 sequence reads: CSARDWRTGGSYNEQFF. The CDR3 nucleotides are TGCAGTGCTAGAGATTGGCGGACAGGGGGATCGTACAATGAGCAGTTCTTC.

This clonotype has a count of ten or more. The chain couples TRBV20-1 to TRBJ2-3, with D maybe TRBD1 (6 bases). Trimming took 6 bases from V and 0 from J, leaving 13 bases between them. Germline CDR1 reads DFQATT; CDR2 reads SNEGSKA (reference sequence). The CDR3 sequence is 14 residues long. Here the CDR3 reads CSALQGVSTDTQYF. The CDR3 nucleotides read TGCAGTGCCCTACAGGGAGTGAGCACAGATACGCAGTATTTT.

This clonotype was seen ten or more times. This chain uses TRBV4-2 with TRBJ1-1; 10 nucleotides align to TRBD1. This CDR3 has 16 amino acids. V dropped 1 base and J dropped 3; count of bases not matched to a gene: 5. The V gene's germline CDR1 is LGHNA and CDR2 YNFKEQ. The CDR3 DNA follows: TGTGCCAGCAGCCAAGCTGGGACAGGGGCCGACACTGAAGCTTTCTTT. Amino acid sequence: CASSQAGTGADTEAFF.

This clonotype appeared many times. This chain links TRBV4-2 with TRBJ2-7; 7 bases are shared with TRBD1. Germline V gives CDR1 LGHNA, CDR2 YNFKEQ. V dropped 1 base and J dropped 5; count of bases not matched to a gene: 5. The CDR3 length is 14 residues. Here the CDR3 DNA reads TGTGCCAGCAGCCAAGTTGCAGGGGGTAACGAGCAGTACTTC. Its translation: CASSQVAGGNEQYF.

This clonotype occurred many times. This chain connects TRBV20-1 to TRBJ1-4, with D possibly TRBD1 on 6 matching bases. Deletions cut 6 bases from V and 6 bases from J, with 14 bases between. The CDR3 is 13 amino acids. Germline values: CDR1 DFQATT, CDR2 SNEGSKA (reference sequence). CDR3 nucleotides: TGCAGTGCCAGGGGCCCGCCGGATGAAAAACTGTTTTTT. It is translated as CSARGPPDEKLFF.

This clonotype was seen at least ten times. The CDR3 loop reads CASSVGNVEKLFF. For the CDR3, the DNA is TGTGCCAGCAGCGTAGGAAATGTGGAAAAACTGTTTTTT. This chain uses TRBV9 with TRBJ1-4; no clear D. Germline V gene sequence: CDR1 SGDLS, CDR2 YYNGEE. V lost 0 bases and J lost 8, with 8 bases in between. The CDR3 runs 13 residues.

This clonotype was recorded many times. The chain is built from TRBV7-2 and TRBJ1-3; tentative D call: TRBD1 (5 bases). Trimming stripped 1 base from V and 0 bases from J, with 7 bases between. The CDR3 is 15 amino acids. Per the germline V gene, CDR1 is SGHTA and CDR2 is FQGNSA. CDR3 nucleotide sequence: TGTGCCAGCAGCTTAGGACAGTTCTCTGGAAACACCATATATTTT. It specifies CASSLGQFSGNTIYF.

This clonotype was seen many times. The chain carries TRBV2 and TRBJ2-2; the match to TRBD1 covers 9 bases. The length of the CDR3 is 15 residues. With V trimmed by 7 bases and J by 5 bases, 8 bases remained unmatched. CDR1 and CDR2 from the germline V gene are SNHLY and FYNNEI. CDR3 protein: CASNPDRGGTGELFF. In DNA, the CDR3 is TGTGCCAGCAACCCAGACAGGGGGGGGACCGGGGAGCTGTTTTTT.

This clonotype was detected many times. The gene calls are TRBV6-2 or TRBV6-3 and TRBJ1-2; a possible D gene is TRBD1 (5 bases). Germline CDR1 reads MNHEY; CDR2 reads SVGEGT. The CDR3 runs 14 residues. V was cut by 6 bases and J by 3 bases, with 14 bases left in between. The CDR3 coding sequence is TGTGCCAGCAGACCGTCCGGGACGGACTATGGCTACACCTTC. Protein: CASRPSGTDYGYTF.

This clonotype was seen repeatedly, ten times or more. This chain uses TRBV10-3 with TRBJ2-5; 7 nucleotides agree with TRBD1. Germline V CDR1 and CDR2: ENHRY, SYGVKD. After removal of 7 bases from V and 2 bases from J, the junction contained 4 bases not matched to a gene. The CDR3 has 13 residues. This CDR3 reads CAIKGTDQETQYF. CDR3 nucleotides: TGTGCCATCAAGGGGACAGATCAAGAGACCCAGTACTTC.

The V and J genes are TRBV4-3 and TRBJ2-7; the D is unclear. CDR1 and CDR2 (germline): LGHNA, YSLEER. The CDR3 is made up of 15 amino acids. With 0 bases removed from V and 5 bases from J, the gap between germline ends came to 14 bases. The CDR3 is CASSQESLPGNEQYF. As DNA, the CDR3 is TGCGCCAGCAGCCAAGAATCTCTCCCTGGGAACGAGCAGTACTTC.

This clonotype showed up many times. This chain joins TRBV20-1 and TRBJ2-2; 8 bases align to TRBD2. The CDR3 sequence is 15 residues long. With V trimmed by 6 bases and J by 2 bases, 8 bases remained unmatched. The germline V gene has CDR1 DFQATT and CDR2 SNEGSKA (reference sequence). The CDR3 is CSAGRTSRNTGELFF. CDR3 bases: TGCAGTGCGGGGAGGACTAGCAGAAACACCGGGGAGCTGTTTTTT.

This clonotype was seen at least ten times. The chain carries TRBV11-1 and TRBJ1-3, with D perhaps matching TRBD1 (6 bases). V lost 6 bases, J lost 0 bases, and 21 bases lay in between. The CDR3 length is 18 residues. Germline V CDR1 and CDR2: SGHAT, FQDESV (reference sequence). The CDR3 reads CASSGGPVPKSSGNTIYF. CDR3 nucleotides: TGTGCCAGCAGTGGGGGCCCCGTTCCGAAGTCCTCTGGAAACACCATATATTTT.

This clonotype was observed at least ten times. V is TRBV7-9 and J is TRBJ1-2; D call uncertain. This CDR3 region has 14 residues. Trimming took off 5 bases at V and 7 bases at J, with 17 bases between the two ends. Per germline, CDR1 SEHNR and CDR2 FQNEAQ (reference sequence). The CDR3, as DNA: TGTGCCAGCAGCCCAGCTTTGTTGGAAATTGGCTACACCTTC. Encoded protein: CASSPALLEIGYTF.

The chain recombines TRBV29-1 with TRBJ2-1, with 9 bases identical to TRBD2. The germline CDR1 and CDR2 sequences are SQVTM and ANQGSEA. The CDR3 runs 14 residues. V was pared by 6 bases and J by 3 bases, with 6 bases of the junction left unmatched. The CDR3 region has the DNA TGCAGCGTATCGCGGGAGGGCCTCTACAATGAGCAGTTCTTC. Translated, it gives CSVSREGLYNEQFF.

This clonotype was observed many times. CDR3 in DNA: TGCAGCGGAGGAGGGACTAGCGGGAGTATACTGAATGAGCAGTTCTTC. Its protein product is CSGGGTSGSILNEQFF. The rearrangement links TRBV29-1 to TRBJ2-1; 14 bases align to TRBD2. Looked up from germline, CDR1 is SQVTM and CDR2 is ANQGSEA. J was trimmed by 7 bases and V by 7 bases; bases with no gene match: 12. This CDR3 is built from 16 residues.

This clonotype came up many times. The chain combines TRBV5-5 with TRBJ1-5; possible D gene TRBD1, 5 bases. This CDR3 comprises 16 residues. Germline V gene sequence: CDR1 SGHKS, CDR2 YYEKEE (reference sequence). The V end lost 4 bases, the J end lost 2 bases, and 16 bases lay between the germline ends. The CDR3 sequence: CASSPAGVERNQPQHF. CDR3 in DNA: TGTGCCAGCAGCCCGGCGGGGGTTGAACGCAATCAGCCCCAGCATTTT. Based on the CDR3 plus reference TRBV5-5 and TRBJ1-5, the full variable domain is DAGVTQSPTHLIKTRGQQVTLRCSPISGHKSVSWYQQVLGQGPQFIFQYYEKEERGRGNFPDRFSARQFPNYSSELNVNALLLGDSALYLCASSPAGVERNQPQHFGDGTRLSIL.

This clonotype was seen many times. V is TRBV5-1 and J is TRBJ1-2, with 10 nucleotides matching TRBD1. Looked up from germline, CDR1 is SGHRS and CDR2 is YFSETQ. Germline trimming cut 0 bases from V and 8 bases from J; bases unmatched to any gene: 4. CDR3 length: 14 residues. The CDR3 DNA follows: TGCGCCAGCAGCTTGGATGGGACAGGGGTCGGCTACACCTTC. This sequence encodes CASSLDGTGVGYTF.

This clonotype has a count of ten or more. The rearrangement links TRBV20-1 to TRBJ2-5; 10 bases align to TRBD2. Germline V gene data show CDR1 as DFQATT and CDR2 as SNEGSKA (reference sequence). The J segment lost 4 bases and the V segment lost 4 bases, leaving 6 bases of the junction unmatched. The CDR3 has 14 amino acids. This CDR3 is CSATALAGVETQYF. The CDR3 bases are TGCAGTGCTACGGCGCTAGCGGGGGTAGAGACCCAGTACTTC.

V usage is TRBV29-1 and J usage is TRBJ2-1; weak D call: TRBD1 (5 bases). Trimming shortened V by 6 bases and J by 7 bases, and 16 bases separated the two germline ends. This CDR3 contains 13 residues. CDR1 is SQVTM, CDR2 ANQGSEA, per germline. CDR3 in amino acids: CSVTGLNENEQFF. The CDR3 DNA follows: TGCAGCGTAACAGGTTTAAATGAGAATGAGCAGTTCTTC.

This clonotype was recorded at least ten times. The chain carries TRBV20-1 and TRBJ1-2; no clear D. Trimming removed 3 bases from V and 0 bases from J, with 11 bases in between. The CDR3 consists of 14 residues. Germline loops: CDR1 DFQATT, CDR2 SNEGSKA (reference sequence). The CDR3: CSASPQNPNYGYTF. In nucleotides, the CDR3 is TGCAGTGCTAGCCCCCAAAATCCTAACTATGGCTACACCTTC.

This clonotype was detected ten times or more. This chain connects TRBV7-2 to TRBJ2-3, with D uncertain. V was trimmed by 4 bases and J by 1 base, leaving 3 bases between them. CDR1 is SGHTA, CDR2 FQGNSA, per germline. This CDR3 comprises 12 residues. CDR3 sequence reads: CASSSRTDTQYF. The CDR3, as DNA: TGTGCCAGCAGCTCACGCACAGATACGCAGTATTTT.

Ten or more counts support this clonotype. Here the CDR3 DNA reads TGCGCCAGCAGCTTGGAGGGACCCTCAGGAGAGACCCAGTACTTC. Amino acids: CASSLEGPSGETQYF. The chain employs TRBV5-1 and TRBJ2-5; D possibly uses TRBD1 or TRBD2 (5 bases each). Germline V gene sequence: CDR1 SGHRS, CDR2 YFSETQ. The CDR3 length is 15 residues. Trimming removed 0 bases at V and 4 bases at J, with 13 bases between.